This T cell receptor (beta chain) comes out of a study of OX40 agonist ivuxolimab in advanced cancers. At the level of the study: The study enrolled dose-escalation patients with hepatocellular carcinoma, melanoma, renal cell or head and neck cancer. Participants could have had prior anti-PD-1, anti-PD-L1 or anti-CTLA-4 therapy, and around 43% had some.

The germline V and J ends were trimmed by 8 bases and 4 bases, with 14 bases remaining between them. The CDR3 consists of 12 residues. The germline gives CDR1 SQVTM, CDR2 ANQGSEA. General observations from the study: CD4+ and CD8+ blood T cells expanded clonally by week 6 at 0.1 to 3.0 mg/kg.

If patients had autoimmune disease history or systemic immunosuppression, they were excluded. This table comes from immunoSEQ multiplex PCR, and its TCRdb copy is limited to in-frame clones, with some not included. The table records about 63,000 clones, approximately 86% of them present only once. Regarding this clone: Antigen specificity is unknown.

The sequence was collected from an adult with an advanced solid tumor such as melanoma, head and neck, liver or kidney cancer. This specimen consisted of CD4+ or CD8+ T cells sorted from blood, obtained in a trial of the OX40 agonist ivuxolimab. The V and J genes are TRBV29-1 and TRBJ2-5, with a possible D match to TRBD2 (6 bases). CDR3 in amino acids: CSLTSEGETQYF. The CDR3 bases are TGCAGCCTAACTTCGGAGGGAGAGACCCAGTACTTC.